Each of the 14 T cell receptor beta chains below was sequenced from the same sample in a study of graft-versus-host responses after intestinal transplantation. Clones were read by immunoSEQ multiplex PCR, and TCRdb kept only the in-frame ones, dropping some. Among around 50,000 clones listed, roughly 83% were seen once. No antigen has been assigned to these receptors. This material consisted of unstimulated CD4+ T cells sorted from spleen or lymph node cells, taken before transplant. These receptor sequences come from a human donor who was the organ donor for an intestinal transplant.

This sequence joins TRBV28 and TRBJ2-7; D perhaps matches TRBD1 (6 bases). The CDR3 is 13 amino acids. V lost 8 bases to trimming and J lost 2 bases, with 13 bases between them. Germline CDR1 and CDR2: MDHEN and SYDVKM. CDR3 DNA sequence: TGTGCCAGCGGGCTGGGGGCGGCCTACGAGCAGTACTTC. Translating it yields CASGLGAAYEQYF.

V and J are TRBV18 and TRBJ2-1; 11 bases line up with TRBD1. Trimming cost V 2 bases and J 11 bases; bases outside gene matches: 8. The V gene's germline CDR1 is KGHSH and CDR2 LQKENI. CDR3 size: 15 residues. Here the CDR3 DNA reads TGTGCCAGCTCACCAGTCCCGGGACAGGGGGTGAAGCAGTTCTTC. This translates into CASSPVPGQGVKQFF.

The gene calls are TRBV5-5 and TRBJ2-3; D uncertain. Germline lookup yields CDR1 SGHKS and CDR2 YYEKEE (reference sequence). V lost 0 bases to trimming and J lost 4 bases, with 3 bases between them. This CDR3 region has 12 residues. The CDR3 here is CASSLVPDTQYF. The CDR3 bases are TGTGCCAGCAGCTTGGTGCCAGATACGCAGTATTTT.

The V gene is TRBV4-3, the J gene TRBJ1-2; possibly TRBD1 for D (6 bases). The V end was cut by 4 bases, the J end by 1 base, with 13 bases between. The CDR3 spans 15 residues. Germline assignment: CDR1 LGHNA and CDR2 YSLEER. CDR3 sequence reads: CASSPPDRLNYGYTF. In DNA, the CDR3 is TGCGCCAGCAGCCCACCCGACAGGCTTAACTATGGCTACACCTTC.

V gene TRBV19 combines with J gene TRBJ1-2; D may be TRBD1 (6 bases). Trimming took off 6 bases at V and 5 bases at J, with 19 bases between the two ends. Germline CDR1 is LNHDA and CDR2 is SQIVND (reference sequence). The CDR3 sequence is 15 residues long. As DNA, the CDR3 is TGTGCCAGTAGGTTCCGTGCGGGGGGCGCGTATGGCTACACCTTC. Translation: CASRFRAGGAYGYTF. Combining the CDR3 with reference TRBV19 and TRBJ1-2 gives the whole variable domain DGGITQSPKYLFRKEGQNVTLSCEQNLNHDAMYWYRQDPGQGLRLIYYSQIVNDFQKGDIAEGYSVSREKKESFPLTVTSAQKNPTAFYLCASRFRAGGAYGYTFGSGTRLTVV.

V is TRBV30 and J is TRBJ1-3; 9 bases fit TRBD1. The V segment lost 2 bases and the J segment 8 bases; nucleotides outside the gene matches: 10. The CDR3 has 15 amino acids. CDR1 GTSNPN and CDR2 SVGIG come from the germline V gene (reference sequence). The CDR3 spells CAWSLTGGTSDTIYF. CDR3 DNA sequence: TGTGCCTGGAGTCTTACAGGGGGCACGTCGGACACCATATATTTT.

Of note for this clone: Here the CDR3 omits its conserved ending phenylalanine or tryptophan, so a read error is the likely source. The limits of the CDR3 on the DNA are not certain, so only TCRdb's listed CDR3 is given. This chain links TRBV19 with TRBJ1-1; TRBD1, the table's D call, was not compared with the DNA. The CDR3 spans 13 residues, counting both ends. Germline CDR1 reads LNHDA; CDR2 reads SQIVND (reference sequence). CDR3 residues: CASTNRGDRGRGT.

J is TRBJ2-1 and V is TRBV6-5, with TRBD2 matching 7 bases. The CDR3 consists of 16 residues. Germline assignment: CDR1 MNHEY and CDR2 SVGAGI. After removal of 2 bases from V and 0 bases from J, the junction contained 4 bases not matched to a gene. In DNA form, the CDR3 reads TGTGCCAGCAGTTACGGGGGGGGAGGCTCCTACAATGAGCAGTTCTTC. It specifies CASSYGGGGSYNEQFF.

This clone appeared once. This rearrangement joins TRBV25-1 to TRBJ2-1, with 7 nucleotides matching TRBD2. The junction had 8 bases not matched to a gene; V was cut back by 5 bases and J by 7 bases. This CDR3 has 14 residues. Germline V gene lookup returns CDR1 MGHDK and CDR2 SYGVNS. This CDR3 reads CASSKAGALNEQFF. DNA of the CDR3: TGTGCCAGCAGTAAGGCGGGAGCTTTGAATGAGCAGTTCTTC.

This sequence joins TRBV5-6 and TRBJ1-6, with D hard to call. Trimming cost V 1 base and J 5 bases, with 4 bases left between them. The germline V gene encodes CDR1 SGHDT and CDR2 YYEEEE. This CDR3 comprises 13 residues. The CDR3 DNA follows: TGTGCCAGCAGCTTGACAAATAATTCACCCCTCCACTTT. Protein product: CASSLTNNSPLHF.

This chain connects TRBV6-1 to TRBJ1-5, with TRBD1 as a possible D gene (5 bases). Trimming removed 3 bases at V and 3 bases at J, with 12 bases between. The CDR3 runs to 15 residues. Looked up from germline, CDR1 is MNHNS and CDR2 is SASEGT. Here the CDR3 reads CASSDAGLANQPQHF. The CDR3 nucleotides are TGTGCCAGCAGTGATGCGGGACTTGCCAATCAGCCCCAGCATTTT.

The CDR3 DNA reads as TGCGCCAGCAAGATAACGGGACTAGCGGGAGGAACCGTCTACAATGAGCAGTTCTTC. Translated, it gives CASKITGLAGGTVYNEQFF. This chain connects TRBV23-1 to TRBJ2-1, with 15 bases matching TRBD2. TRBV23-1 is an open reading frame whose function is uncertain. Unmatched junction bases numbered 13, after V lost 7 bases and J lost 3 bases. The CDR3 runs 19 residues.

The chain employs TRBV5-1 and TRBJ2-7; 10 bases are shared with TRBD2. Trimming took 0 bases from V and 3 from J; bases not matched to a gene: 3. Germline CDR1 reads SGHRS; CDR2 reads YFSETQ. The CDR3 loop spans 15 amino acids. The CDR3 bases are TGCGCCAGCAGCTTGGGACTAGCGGGTAACTACGAGCAGTACTTC. This codes for CASSLGLAGNYEQYF. The variable domain in full, with the rest retrieved from reference TRBV5-1 and TRBJ2-7, is KAGVTQTPRYLIKTRGQQVTLSCSPISGHRSVSWYQQTPGQGLQFLFEYFSETQRNKGNFPGRFSGRQFSNSRSEMNVSTLELGDSALYLCASSLGLAGNYEQYFGPGTRLTVT.

The table lists this clone with a count of one. The rearrangement uses TRBV11-3 and TRBJ2-7, with 9 bases aligning to TRBD1. CDR1 is SGHNT and CDR2 is YENEEA in the germline V gene. CDR3 length: 16 residues. Germline trimming cut 5 bases from V and 3 bases from J; bases unmatched to any gene: 11. CDR3: CASSPDRTGVGYEQYF. CDR3 in DNA: TGTGCCAGCAGCCCCGATAGGACAGGGGTAGGCTACGAGCAGTACTTC.